This T cell receptor beta chain was recovered during a study of T cell repertoires in aging, cancer and after chemotherapy. Study results and caveats: No conclusions about immunological memory after chemotherapy can be drawn from the repertoire data. Compared with age-matched healthy donors, untreated hematological or solid cancer patients showed higher blood TCR clonality.

With respect to this clonotype: What it recognizes is unknown.

TRB rearrangements spanning V, D and J were amplified using mixed TRB-A/B primers. MiXCR was run by TCRdb on the multiplex PCR reads, yielding one entry per CDR3 protein. Here the sample spans fewer than 20,000 distinct CDR3 sequences, 45% to 55% being singletons. The template was genomic DNA from peripheral blood, not RNA. V shed 2 bases and J shed 2 bases, with 12 bases lying between them. The V gene's germline CDR1 is MNHEY and CDR2 SVGAGI. CDR3 length equals 16 residues. Source material: blood. The TCR originated in a human donor in good health. The V call is TRBV6-5, the J call TRBJ2-2, with a tentative D call TRBD2 (5 bases). The CDR3 reads CASSYRGNVNTGELFF. CDR3 coding DNA: TGTGCCAGCAGTTACAGAGGGAATGTTAACACCGGGGAGCTGTTTTTT.